This paragraph reports one TCR beta chain. The CDR3 runs 14 residues. Germline V lookup: CDR1 MDHEN, CDR2 SYDVKM. The source of the sample is a study of monozygotic twins with inflammatory bowel disease. TCRdb reanalyzed the 5' RACE reads, giving one entry per CDR3 protein sequence and no DNA. The data include a few hundred thousand distinct CDR3 sequences; the top ten clones carry roughly 5.3%. The sample consisted of blood. The rearrangement joins TRBV28 to TRBJ2-7; no DNA is available, so the TRBD2 call from TCRdb remains unchecked. The source is a human donor with ulcerative colitis or Crohn's disease, or a healthy co-twin of an affected twin (not recorded which). This CDR3 reads CASSVAGTNYEQYF.